This record covers a single T cell receptor beta chain. The controls, all healthy donors, were matched for age and sex. The CDR3 runs 17 residues. The J segment lost 0 bases and the V segment lost 3 bases, leaving 3 bases of the junction unmatched. In germline, CDR1 is LGHDT, CDR2 YNNKEL (reference sequence). With random hexamers, roughly 0.45 to 1 ug RNA was reverse transcribed. Amplification of TCR beta CDR3 by immunoSEQ multiplex PCR spanned 54 Vbeta and 13 Jbeta. Each CDR3 protein is one row after TCRdb ran MiXCR on the immunoSEQ multiplex PCR reads. The table lists about 130,000 distinct CDR3 sequences, around 96% of them singletons. The entry originates in a study of CD8 T cells in Susac syndrome.

Sequenced input: CD4+ T cells from PBMCs. The chain links TRBV3-1 to TRBJ2-3; 13 bases are shared with TRBD2. The TCR originated in a human donor in good health. The CDR3, as DNA: TGTGCCAGCAGCCATACTAGCGGGAGGGGAAGCACAGATACGCAGTATTTT. The encoded protein is CASSHTSGRGSTDTQYF.